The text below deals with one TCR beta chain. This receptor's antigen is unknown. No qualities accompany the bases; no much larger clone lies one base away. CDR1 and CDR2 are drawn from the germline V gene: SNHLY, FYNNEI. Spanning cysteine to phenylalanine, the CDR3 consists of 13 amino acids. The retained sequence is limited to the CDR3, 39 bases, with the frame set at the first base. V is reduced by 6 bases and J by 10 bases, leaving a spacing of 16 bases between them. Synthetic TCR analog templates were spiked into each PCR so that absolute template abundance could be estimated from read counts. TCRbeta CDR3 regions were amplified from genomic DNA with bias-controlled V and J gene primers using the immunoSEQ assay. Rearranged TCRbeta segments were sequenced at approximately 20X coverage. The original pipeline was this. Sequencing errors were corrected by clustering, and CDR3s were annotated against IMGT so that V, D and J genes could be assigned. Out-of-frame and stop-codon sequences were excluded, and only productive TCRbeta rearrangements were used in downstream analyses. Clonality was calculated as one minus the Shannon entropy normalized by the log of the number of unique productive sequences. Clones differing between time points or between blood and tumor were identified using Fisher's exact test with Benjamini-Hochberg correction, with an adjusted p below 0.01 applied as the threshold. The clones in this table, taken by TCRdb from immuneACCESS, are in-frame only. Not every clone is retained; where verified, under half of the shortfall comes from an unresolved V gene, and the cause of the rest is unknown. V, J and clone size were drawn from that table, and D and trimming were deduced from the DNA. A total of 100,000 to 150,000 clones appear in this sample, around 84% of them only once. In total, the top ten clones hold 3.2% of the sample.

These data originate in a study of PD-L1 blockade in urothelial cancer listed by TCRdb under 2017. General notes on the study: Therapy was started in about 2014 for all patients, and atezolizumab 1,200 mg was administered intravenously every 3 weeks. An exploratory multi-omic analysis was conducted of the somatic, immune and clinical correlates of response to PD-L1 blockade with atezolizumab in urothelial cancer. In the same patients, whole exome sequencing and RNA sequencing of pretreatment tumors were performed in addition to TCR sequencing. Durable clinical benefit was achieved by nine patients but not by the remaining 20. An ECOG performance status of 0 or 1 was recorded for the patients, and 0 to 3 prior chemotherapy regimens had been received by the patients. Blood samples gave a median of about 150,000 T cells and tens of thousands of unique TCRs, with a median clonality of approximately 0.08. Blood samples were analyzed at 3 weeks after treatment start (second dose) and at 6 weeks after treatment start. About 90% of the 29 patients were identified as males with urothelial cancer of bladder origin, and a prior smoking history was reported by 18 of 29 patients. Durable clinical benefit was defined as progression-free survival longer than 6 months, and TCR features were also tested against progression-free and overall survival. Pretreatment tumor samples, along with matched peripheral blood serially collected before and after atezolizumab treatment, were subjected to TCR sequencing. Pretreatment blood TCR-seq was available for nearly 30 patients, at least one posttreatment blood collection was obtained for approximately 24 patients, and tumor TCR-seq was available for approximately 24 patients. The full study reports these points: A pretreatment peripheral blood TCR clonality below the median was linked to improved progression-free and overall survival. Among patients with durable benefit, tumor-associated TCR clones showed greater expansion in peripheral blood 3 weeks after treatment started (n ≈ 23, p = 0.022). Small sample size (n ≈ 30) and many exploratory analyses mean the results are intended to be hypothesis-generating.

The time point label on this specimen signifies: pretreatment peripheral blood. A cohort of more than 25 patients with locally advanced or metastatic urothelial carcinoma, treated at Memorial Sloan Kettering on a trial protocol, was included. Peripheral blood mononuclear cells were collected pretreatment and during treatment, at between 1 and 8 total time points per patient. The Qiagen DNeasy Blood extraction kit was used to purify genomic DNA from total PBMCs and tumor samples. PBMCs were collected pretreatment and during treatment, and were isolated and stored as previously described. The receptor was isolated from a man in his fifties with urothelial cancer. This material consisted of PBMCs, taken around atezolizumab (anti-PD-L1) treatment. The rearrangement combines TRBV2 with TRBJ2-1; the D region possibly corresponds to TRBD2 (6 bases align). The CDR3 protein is CASRRDAAGEQFF. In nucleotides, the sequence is TGTGCCAGCAGGCGGGACGCCGCGGGGGAGCAGTTCTTC.